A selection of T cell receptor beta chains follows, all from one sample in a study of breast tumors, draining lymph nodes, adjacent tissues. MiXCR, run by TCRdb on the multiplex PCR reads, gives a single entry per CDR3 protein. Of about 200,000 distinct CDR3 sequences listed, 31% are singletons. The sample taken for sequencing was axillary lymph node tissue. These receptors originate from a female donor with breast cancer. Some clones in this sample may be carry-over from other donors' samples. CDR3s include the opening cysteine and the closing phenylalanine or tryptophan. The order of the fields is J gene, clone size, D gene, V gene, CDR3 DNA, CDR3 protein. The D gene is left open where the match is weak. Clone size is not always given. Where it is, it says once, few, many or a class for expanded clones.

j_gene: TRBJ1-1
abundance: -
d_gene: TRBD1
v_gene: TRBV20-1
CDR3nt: TGCAGTGCTAGAGATCAGGGGGCCGGGGTGAACACTGAAGCTTTCTTT
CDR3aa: CSARDQGAGVNTEAFF

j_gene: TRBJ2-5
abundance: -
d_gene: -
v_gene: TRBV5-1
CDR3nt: TGCGCCACCCTCCCTTTGGGGGGACCGCAAGAGACCCAGTACTTC
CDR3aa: CATLPLGGPQETQYF

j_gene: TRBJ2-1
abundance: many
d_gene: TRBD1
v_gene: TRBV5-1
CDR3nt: TGCGCCAGCAGCTTTTCGACAGGGCAAATCTACAATGAGCAGTTCTTC
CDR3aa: CASSFSTGQIYNEQFF

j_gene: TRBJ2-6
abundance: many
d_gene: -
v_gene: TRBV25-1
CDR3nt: TGTGCCAGCGGGATCTCTGGGGCCAACGTCCTGACTTTC
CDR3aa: CASGISGANVLTF

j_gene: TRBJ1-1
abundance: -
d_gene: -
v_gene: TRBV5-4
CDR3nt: TGTGCCAGCAGCCAGGTAGGAAACACTGAAGCTTTCTTT
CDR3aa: CASSQVGNTEAFF

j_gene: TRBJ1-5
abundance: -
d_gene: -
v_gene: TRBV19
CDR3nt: TGTGCCAGTAGTATAAGGCGGGGGCAAGAGACCCAGCATTTT
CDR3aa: CASSIRRGQETQHF

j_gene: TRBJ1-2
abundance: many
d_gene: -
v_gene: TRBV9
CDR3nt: TGTGCCAGCACCTCCGGGGGGATCTATGGCTACACCTTC
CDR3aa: CASTSGGIYGYTF

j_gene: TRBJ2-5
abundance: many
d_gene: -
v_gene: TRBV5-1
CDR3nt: TGCGCCAGCAGCCCCGGGACATCCCGAGAGACCCAGTACTTC
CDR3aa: CASSPGTSRETQYF

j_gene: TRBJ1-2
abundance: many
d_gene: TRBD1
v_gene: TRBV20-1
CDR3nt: TGCAGTTCCACCGGGACAGGGGTGGGGGGCTACACCTTC
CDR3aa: CSSTGTGVGGYTF

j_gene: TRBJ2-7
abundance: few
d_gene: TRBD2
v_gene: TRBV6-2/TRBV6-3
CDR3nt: TGTGCCAGCAGATCTCCTAGCGGGGGGAGTCGCTACGAGCAGTACTTC
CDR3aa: CASRSPSGGSRYEQYF

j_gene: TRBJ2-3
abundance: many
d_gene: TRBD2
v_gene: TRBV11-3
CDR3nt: TGTGCCAGCAGCCTTAGCGGGGATACGCAGTATTTT
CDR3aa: CASSLSGDTQYF

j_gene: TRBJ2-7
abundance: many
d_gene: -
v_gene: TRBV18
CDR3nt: TGTGCCAGCTCACCCGACATCCACGAGCAGTACTTC
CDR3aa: CASSPDIHEQYF

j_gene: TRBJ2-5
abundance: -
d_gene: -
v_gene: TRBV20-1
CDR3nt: TGCAGTGCTAGAGTGGGGGCCCGGTTCTTC
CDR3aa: CSARVGARFF

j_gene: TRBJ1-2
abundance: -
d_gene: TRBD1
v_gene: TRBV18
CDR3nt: TGTGCCAGCTCTCCGACGGACAGGGGGCAAGGCTACACCTTC
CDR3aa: CASSPTDRGQGYTF

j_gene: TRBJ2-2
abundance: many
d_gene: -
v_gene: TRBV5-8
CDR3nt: TGTGCCAGCAGCTTTACTCAATACACCGGGGAGCTGTTTTTT
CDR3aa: CASSFTQYTGELFF

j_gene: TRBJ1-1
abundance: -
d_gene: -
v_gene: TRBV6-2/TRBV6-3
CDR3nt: TGTGCCAGCAGGAGCCGTGACACTGAAGCTTTCTTT
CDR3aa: CASRSRDTEAFF

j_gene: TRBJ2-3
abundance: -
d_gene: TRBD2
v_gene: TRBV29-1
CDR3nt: TGCAGCACCGGGCCGGGGCCGGGGGGTACGCAGTATTTT
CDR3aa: CSTGPGPGGTQYF

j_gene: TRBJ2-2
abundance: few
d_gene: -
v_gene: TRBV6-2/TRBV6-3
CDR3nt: TGTGCCAGCAGTGTGGGGGTCGGGGAGCTGTTTTTT
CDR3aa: CASSVGVGELFF

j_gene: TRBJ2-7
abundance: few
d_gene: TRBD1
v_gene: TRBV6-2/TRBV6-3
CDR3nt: TGTGCCAGCAGTCACTCGGGACAGAGCTACGAGCAGTACTTC
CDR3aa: CASSHSGQSYEQYF

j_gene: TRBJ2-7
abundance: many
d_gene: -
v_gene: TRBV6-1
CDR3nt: TGTGCCAGCAGTGAAGCGCTTCGGCAGGAAGCCTACGAGCAGTACTTC
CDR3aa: CASSEALRQEAYEQYF

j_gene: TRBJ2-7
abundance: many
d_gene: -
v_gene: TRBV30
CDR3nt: TGTGCCTGGAGTACACGACAGGCGTACGAGCAGTACTTC
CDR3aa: CAWSTRQAYEQYF